The rows below give T cell receptor beta chains drawn from one sample of a study of cytomegalovirus exposure and HLA in healthy donors. Libraries were prepared by immunoSEQ multiplex PCR; TCRdb keeps only in-frame clonotypes and omits some of them. The data hold about 130,000 clones, with approximately 61% observed a single time. The sample consisted of PBMCs. The receptors here all came from a human donor in good health. CDR3s include the opening cysteine and the closing phenylalanine or tryptophan. The order of the fields is clone size, D gene, V gene, J gene, CDR3 DNA, CDR3 protein. A D gene is named only where the DNA matches it firmly. Clone sizes are given selectively: once, few, many, or a class where the clone is expanded.

-,TRBD2,TRBV7-2,TRBJ2-3,TGTGCCAGCAGCTCTAAACTAGCGGGGGGCGTTGGAGATACGCAGTATTTT,CASSSKLAGGVGDTQYF
-,-,TRBV28,TRBJ2-7,TGTGCCAGCAGTTTATCTACTCCTTCCTACGAGCAGTACTTC,CASSLSTPSYEQYF
once,-,TRBV11-3,TRBJ1-3,TGTGCCAGCAGCTTAGGGTTGGGGCCTGGAAACACCATATATTTT,CASSLGLGPGNTIYF
-,TRBD1,TRBV27,TRBJ2-1,TGTGCCAGCAGTCCCGGGACAGGAGGGTACACACACAATGAGCAGTTCTTC,CASSPGTGGYTHNEQFF
once,-,TRBV18,TRBJ2-1,TGTGCCAGCTCACCACCAGGGGACTTCTACAATGAGCAGTTCTTC,CASSPPGDFYNEQFF
-,TRBD2,TRBV2,TRBJ2-1,TGTGCCAGCATAGCGGGAGATTCCTACAATGAGCAGTTCTTC,CASIAGDSYNEQFF
-,-,TRBV9,TRBJ1-4,TGTGCCAGCAGCTCCCGACAAAGACTGTTTTTT,CASSSRQRLFF
-,-,TRBV18,TRBJ2-2,TGTGCCAGCTCACCACCCGCCGGGGAGCTGTTTTTT,CASSPPAGELFF
few,TRBD1,TRBV5-1,TRBJ2-7,TGCGCCAGCAGCCCGAGGGCCGACAGGGGAGAGCAGTACTTC,CASSPRADRGEQYF
-,TRBD2,TRBV4-1,TRBJ2-1,TGCGCCAGCAGCCAAGTAATCCCCGGGACTAGCGGGGAGAATGAGCAGTTCTTC,CASSQVIPGTSGENEQFF
-,-,TRBV7-3,TRBJ2-7,TGTGCCAGCAGCTTAACCCCAGGTGGGGGGTTAACCTACGAGCAGTACTTC,CASSLTPGGGLTYEQYF
-,-,TRBV6-5,TRBJ2-5,TGTGCCAGCAGTTATGAGCGGAGGGGAGAGACCCAGTACTTC,CASSYERRGETQYF
-,TRBD2,TRBV9,TRBJ2-1,TGTGCCAGCAGCGTTTCTAGCGGGAGCTCCTACAATGAGCAGTTCTTC,CASSVSSGSSYNEQFF
-,-,TRBV20-1,TRBJ2-5,TGCAGTGCTAGAGATTTAACGGCCCAGTACTTC,CSARDLTAQYF
few,TRBD1,TRBV5-4,TRBJ1-2,TGTGCCAGCAGCCAGGGGGCGGGTGACTATGGCTACACCTTC,CASSQGAGDYGYTF
-,-,TRBV19,TRBJ2-3,TGTGCCAGTAGTCGCGAGGGTGGGGATACGCAGTATTTT,CASSREGGDTQYF
few,-,TRBV5-1,TRBJ2-1,TGCGCCAGCAGCGTGGGACCTGAAAGGAGCAATGAGCAGTTCTTC,CASSVGPERSNEQFF
-,-,TRBV5-1,TRBJ2-1,TGCGCCAGCAGGGGAGCAGGGGTCTCCTACAATGAGCAGTTCTTC,CASRGAGVSYNEQFF
-,-,TRBV4-3,TRBJ2-2,TGCGCCAGCAGCCAAGGGGGCAGCACCGGGGAGCTGTTTTTT,CASSQGGSTGELFF
-,-,TRBV20-1,TRBJ2-7,TGCAGTGCTATGGAGGACTACGAGCAGTACTTC,CSAMEDYEQYF
-,TRBD2,TRBV28,TRBJ2-7,TGTGCCAGCAGTTTGGATGGGGGGGGGTACGAGCAGTACTTC,CASSLDGGGYEQYF
once,TRBD2,TRBV2,TRBJ2-3,TGTGCCAGCAGTGAAGCCATGGGACTAGCGGGCGGGGCAGATACGCAGTATTTT,CASSEAMGLAGGADTQYF
-,TRBD2,TRBV5-1,TRBJ2-7,TGCGCCAGCAGCCCCGGGACTAGCGGGAGCCCGGGGTCCTACGAGCAGTACTTC,CASSPGTSGSPGSYEQYF
-,-,TRBV5-6,TRBJ1-3,TGTGCCAGCAGCCAGGGAGGAAACACCATATATTTT,CASSQGGNTIYF
few,TRBD1,TRBV19,TRBJ2-1,TGTGCCAGTAGTCCCGGACAGGGTAATGAGCAGTTCTTC,CASSPGQGNEQFF
-,TRBD2,TRBV4-2,TRBJ2-1,TGTGCCAGCAGCCAAGTAGGCGGGAGGCCGCCGGGAAATGAGCAGTTCTTC,CASSQVGGRPPGNEQFF
few,TRBD1,TRBV5-1,TRBJ2-7,TGCGCCAGCAGCTGGACAGGGGGCGGCGAGCAGTACTTC,CASSWTGGGEQYF
-,-,TRBV4-3,TRBJ1-1,TGCGCCAGCAGCCAAGGACAGCTGAGCACTGAAGCTTTCTTT,CASSQGQLSTEAFF
-,TRBD2,TRBV10-3,TRBJ2-1,TGTGCCATCAGTGAGTTGGGAGCGGGAGCAGATGAGCAGTTCTTC,CAISELGAGADEQFF
-,-,TRBV11-3,TRBJ1-1,TGTGCCAGCAGCTCTACGATTGGTGGCACTGAAGCTTTCTTT,CASSSTIGGTEAFF
-,TRBD1,TRBV7-2,TRBJ2-5,TGTGCCAGCAGCCCCGGGACAGGAGAGACCCAGTACTTC,CASSPGTGETQYF
-,-,TRBV5-6,TRBJ2-7,TGTGCCAGCAGCGCCGCGATGGGAGGCGAGCAGTACTTC,CASSAAMGGEQYF
-,TRBD2,TRBV7-3,TRBJ2-7,TGTGCCAGCAGCTTGAGAGGGGGGCGCGTAGCGGGAGAAAATCACTACGAGCAGTACTTC,CASSLRGGRVAGENHYEQYF
-,-,TRBV7-3,TRBJ1-1,TGTGCCAGCAGCTCCACAGGGTTTAGCACTGAAGCTTTCTTT,CASSSTGFSTEAFF
-,TRBD2,TRBV5-1,TRBJ2-1,TGCGCCAGCAGCAAGTGGACTAGCGACGGGGATGAGCAGTTCTTC,CASSKWTSDGDEQFF
few,-,TRBV6-6,TRBJ1-5,TGTGCCAGCAGCCAATCAGGGCGCAATCAGCCCCAGCATTTT,CASSQSGRNQPQHF
-,-,TRBV28,TRBJ1-1,TGTGCCAGCACTTCAAGAGGGACTGAAGCTTTCTTT,CASTSRGTEAFF
few,-,TRBV28,TRBJ2-7,TGTGCCACCCGCGGGACAGAACACTACGAGCAGTACTTC,CATRGTEHYEQYF
-,TRBD1,TRBV18,TRBJ2-1,TGTGCCAGCTCACTGGGACAGGGGTACTACAATGAGCAGTTCTTC,CASSLGQGYYNEQFF
-,-,TRBV27,TRBJ2-2,TGTGCCAGCACCTCTAGCGAGGGGACCGGGGAGCTGTTTTTT,CASTSSEGTGELFF
few,-,TRBV28,TRBJ1-1,TGTGCCAGCAGATACAGTGAGACCTCTGAAGCTTTCTTT,CASRYSETSEAFF
-,-,TRBV2,TRBJ2-5,TGTGCCAGCAGAGCCGGCAGACGGGTAGAGACCCAGTACTTC,CASRAGRRVETQYF
-,-,TRBV7-9,TRBJ2-7,TGTGCCAGCAGCTTAGAGCTAGGGGGTCACGAGCAGTACTTC,CASSLELGGHEQYF
-,-,TRBV28,TRBJ2-7,TGTGCCAGCAGCCTCCGGGTAGAGCAGTACTTC,CASSLRVEQYF
-,TRBD2,TRBV5-1,TRBJ2-7,TGCGCCAGCAGCTTGAGCGGGAGGACCTCCTACGAGCAGTACTTC,CASSLSGRTSYEQYF